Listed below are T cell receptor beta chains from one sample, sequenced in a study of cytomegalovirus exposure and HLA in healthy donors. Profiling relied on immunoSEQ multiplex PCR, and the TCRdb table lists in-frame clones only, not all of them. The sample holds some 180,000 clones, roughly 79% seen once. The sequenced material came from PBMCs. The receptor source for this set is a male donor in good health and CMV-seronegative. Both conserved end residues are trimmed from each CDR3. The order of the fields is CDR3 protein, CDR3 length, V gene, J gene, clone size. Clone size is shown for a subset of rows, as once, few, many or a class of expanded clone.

CDR3: ASSYSSSSYNEQF; length: 13; V: TRBV6-5; J: TRBJ2-1; size: .
CDR3: ASSIRRQGGQPQH; length: 13; V: TRBV13; J: TRBJ1-5; size: .
CDR3: ASGTSGEDTQY; length: 11; V: TRBV6-4; J: TRBJ2-3; size: .
CDR3: GSPRAGGVMELF; length: 12; V: TRBV30; J: TRBJ2-2; size: .
CDR3: SVGLIDSENTEAF; length: 13; V: TRBV29-1; J: TRBJ1-1; size: .
CDR3: ASSYGQGQGWDTQY; length: 14; V: TRBV6-6; J: TRBJ2-3; size: .
CDR3: ASSQGAGLTEAF; length: 12; V: TRBV4-3; J: TRBJ1-1; size: .
CDR3: ASSPNGQDYEQY; length: 12; V: TRBV18; J: TRBJ2-7; size: .
CDR3: AWSLDTNSPLH; length: 11; V: TRBV30; J: TRBJ1-6; size: few
CDR3: ASSIRTGTNSPLH; length: 13; V: TRBV5-1; J: TRBJ1-6; size: .
CDR3: ASGTHSGNTIY; length: 11; V: TRBV9; J: TRBJ1-3; size: few